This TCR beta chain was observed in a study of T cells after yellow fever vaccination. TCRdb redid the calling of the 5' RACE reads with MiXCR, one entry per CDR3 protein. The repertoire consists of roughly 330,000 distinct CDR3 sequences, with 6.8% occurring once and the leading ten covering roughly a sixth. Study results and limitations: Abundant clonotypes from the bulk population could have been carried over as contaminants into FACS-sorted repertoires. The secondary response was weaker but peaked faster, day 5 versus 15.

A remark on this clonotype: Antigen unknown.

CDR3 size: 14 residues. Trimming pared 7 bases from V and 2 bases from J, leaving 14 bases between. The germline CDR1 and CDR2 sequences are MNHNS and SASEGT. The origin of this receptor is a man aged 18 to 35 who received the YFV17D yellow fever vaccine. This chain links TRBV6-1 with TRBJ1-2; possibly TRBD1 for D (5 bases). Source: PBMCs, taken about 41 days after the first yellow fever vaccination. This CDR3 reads CASTQASGNYGYTF. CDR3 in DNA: TGTGCCAGCACACAGGCCTCAGGAAACTATGGCTACACCTTC.